The entry below describes one T cell receptor (beta chain). Its specific antigen is unknown. The junction departs from germline at one end; a sequencing error may be responsible. The donors were healthy, HIV-negative adults who had no recently reported acute infections or vaccinations. Every donor was a Caucasian adult residing in Nashville, Tennessee, USA. CD4+ T cells were enriched through magnetic negative selection, after which naive cells were positively selected on CD45RA and the remaining negative fraction served as the memory subset. After blood collection by leukapheresis, PBMCs were isolated using Ficoll-Histopaque density gradient centrifugation and then cryopreserved in the vapor phase of liquid nitrogen. Analytical flow cytometry was used to check the purity and quantity of each magnetically sorted T cell population. Genomic DNA was isolated from each sorted fraction and quantified by UV absorbance on a Nanodrop 2000c.

This sample stems from a study of shared clonotypes between healthy human individuals (TCRdb year 2020). The study in broad terms: The cohort included three men and a couple of women between 18 and 49 years of age. For each donor, three plates each were used for CD4 naive and CD4 memory, two plates were used for CD8 naive, and one plate was used for CD8 memory. Blood TCR repertoires of about 5 healthy adults were deeply sequenced to estimate repertoire size and the extent of clonotype sharing between individuals. To increase sequencing depth and limit assay-specific biases, different laboratories used diverse techniques to prepare libraries and sequence TCR repertoires. Leukapheresis yielded between about 0.85 and 9.5 billion PBMCs per donor. The paper as a whole reports these results and caveats: Sharing across a handful of donors was observed for roughly 5.4% of naive CD4, over 3% of naive CD8, over 2% of memory CD4, and roughly 0.4% of memory CD8 clonotypes. Pairwise subsampling led to the expectation that sequencing depth would affect the degree of clonotype sharing among donors. Incomplete sequencing was indicated by rarefaction of sorted-subset datasets, despite the large sequencing depth. Sampling was limited to blood, and TCR repertoires in tissue likely differ from TCR repertoires in blood. Clonotypes shared by all four sorted-subset donors showed higher generation probabilities than non-shared clonotypes. The genetic and exposure-history diversity represented was limited by the small number of donors. Larger estimated clonotype richness was generally found for naive subsets than for memory subsets.

Using the deep immunoSEQ assay, multiplex PCR amplified TCR CDR3 regions from genomic DNA. Genomic DNA extracted from each cell subset was distributed evenly over all wells of several immunoSEQ 96-well plates, and each plate served as one replicate. For sorted subsets, roughly 200 ng genomic DNA, equal to 25,000 to 35,000 T cell genomes, was loaded into each replicate PCR. Purified libraries were quantified with a Qubit 3.0 fluorometer, sized on a Bioanalyzer 2100, and re-quantified with the KAPA Library Quantification kit. Every immunoSEQ 96-well plate was sequenced on a separate single-read 150-cycle Illumina NextSeq 550 flow cell. From the authors' description of their analysis: Because only junctional sequences without quality scores were contained in the immunoSEQ output, filtering matching that applied to full-length reads could not be performed. To assign V/J genes and CDR3, sequences were annotated using PyIR, a Python wrapper for IgBLAST v1.9, with IMGT germline references. Reads were removed for weak V/J assignments (E-value above 1e-6), missing CDR3, stop codons, out-of-frame junctions, or ambiguous translated residues. A V3J clonotype was defined by an identical inferred V gene, J gene, and CDR3 amino acid sequence. The percentage overlap between two repertoires was calculated by dividing the number of shared unique clonotypes by the size of the smaller repertoire. Repertoire richness was assessed with RTK rarefaction, the Chao1 estimator, and Recon v2.1 estimates of unobserved clonotypes. For all TCRbeta clonotypes obtained by the gDNA method from a few donors, generation probabilities were computed with OLGA. TCRdb obtained this table from immuneACCESS and retained in-frame rearrangements with V and J assigned. These tables miss some clones; where compared with another copy, unresolved V genes account for less than half of the shortfall, and the remainder is unexplained. For V, J and clone size, that table is used; D and trimming come from the DNA. This sample comprises millions of clones, approximately 94% of them detected only once. Roughly 0.14% of the sample rests with the top ten.

The CDR3 covers 15 residues, taking in both the cysteine and the phenylalanine. CDR3 DNA only is kept here, 45 bases in frame from base 1. The germline V gene sets CDR1 to MNHNS and CDR2 to SASEGT. The rearranged segments are TRBV6-1 and TRBJ1-1, with the D gene uncertain. The sequenced sample was naive CD4+ T cells sorted from blood. The cell subset or site label here, explained by the study, means: CD45RA+ positively selected. The TCR comes from a man aged 18 to 30 in good health. The nucleotide sequence reads TGTGCCAGCAGCGAAGCGACCTCCAGCCTGGGTGAAGCTTTCTTT. Translation gives CASSEATSSLGEAFF.